This T cell receptor (beta chain) was identified during a study of monozygotic twins with inflammatory bowel disease. Broader study findings: Healthy twins shared more clonotypes with others than IBD patients, most markedly active ones. The co-twins with IBD showed lower TCRbeta diversity (inverse Simpson) than their healthy siblings. Separate T cell subtypes could not be resolved from one another.

This CDR3 contains 14 residues. CDR1 MDHEN and CDR2 SYDVKM come from the germline V gene. TCRdb re-called the 5' RACE reads; one entry per CDR3 protein, DNA not given. This sample's table has 350,000 to 500,000 distinct CDR3 sequences. Turning to this clonotype: Its matching antigen is unknown.

The clonotype comes from a human donor with ulcerative colitis or Crohn's disease, or a healthy co-twin of an affected twin (not recorded which). The sample comprised blood. The rearrangement links TRBV28 to TRBJ1-2; TCRdb proposes TRBD1, but this gene call is untestable without DNA. CDR3 sequence: CASRSGGSVYGYTF.